The 21 T cell receptor beta chains below all came from one sample that was sequenced in a study of blood T cell repertoires in COVID-19. Assay: immunoSEQ multiplex PCR; the TCRdb copy retains only in-frame clones and omits some. The sample contains under 95,000 clones, around three quarters of which appear only once. Sequencing was carried out using peripheral blood. The receptors come from a man aged 55 to 69 with active or convalescent COVID-19.

The chain has TRBV12-3 or TRBV12-4 and TRBJ1-2; 8 nucleotides line up with TRBD1. The CDR3 is 13 residues long. J gave up 5 bases and V 5 bases, and 4 bases lay outside the gene matches. CDR3 bases: TGTGCCAGCAGTCCGAGACAGGGGTATGGCTACACCTTC. Translation: CASSPRQGYGYTF.

The chain employs TRBV6-5 and TRBJ2-1; 8 nucleotides line up with TRBD1. The CDR3 covers 15 residues. The V gene's germline CDR1 is MNHEY and CDR2 SVGAGI. The J segment lost 0 bases and the V segment lost 5 bases, leaving 3 bases of the junction unmatched. CDR3 DNA: TGTGCCAGCAGTATGGGACAGGTCTCCTACAATGAGCAGTTCTTC. Protein: CASSMGQVSYNEQFF.

With respect to this clone: This sample also contains other DNA sequences that code for the same CDR3. The rearrangement joins TRBV7-7 to TRBJ2-5; 9 bases are shared with TRBD2. V trimming: 1 base; J trimming: 5 bases; junction bases outside the gene matches: 5. Germline CDR1 reads SSHAT; CDR2 reads FNYEAQ (reference sequence). The CDR3 is 15 amino acids. In DNA, the CDR3 is TGTGCCAGCAGCTTAGGGCGGGGGGGCCGTGAGACCCAGTACTTC. The encoded protein is CASSLGRGGRETQYF.

The chain uses TRBV30 and TRBJ2-7; a possible D gene is TRBD1 (6 bases). The germline V gene encodes CDR1 GTSNPN and CDR2 SVGIG (reference sequence). V gave up 1 base and J gave up 2 bases, with 15 bases separating them. The CDR3 consists of 15 residues. The DNA for the CDR3 is TGTGCCTGGAGTGGAGGGACACGGAATCCCTACGAGCAGTACTTC. Protein: CAWSGGTRNPYEQYF.

V gene TRBV5-5 combines with J gene TRBJ1-5, with 8 bases lining up with TRBD1. Germline assignment: CDR1 SGHKS and CDR2 YYEKEE (reference sequence). V trimming: 4 bases; J trimming: 4 bases; junction bases outside the gene matches: 10. The CDR3 covers 16 residues. In DNA, the CDR3 is TGTGCCAGCAGCCCGCGGGTGACAGGGGTGAATCAGCCCCAGCATTTT. It translates to CASSPRVTGVNQPQHF.

V and J are TRBV24-1 and TRBJ2-6, with 12 nucleotides matching TRBD2. The V segment lost 4 bases and the J segment 0 bases; nucleotides outside the gene matches: 3. Germline-derived CDR1 and CDR2 are KGHDR and SFDVKD. The CDR3 loop spans 18 amino acids. The CDR3 DNA sequence: TGTGCCACCAGTGAGGGACTAGCGGGTCACTCTGGGGCCAACGTCCTGACTTTC. Residues: CATSEGLAGHSGANVLTF.

The table lists this clone with a few counts. The chain carries TRBV18 and TRBJ2-2; no clear D gene. Trimming removed 0 bases from V and 4 bases from J, with 9 bases in between. The germline gives CDR1 KGHSH, CDR2 LQKENI. The CDR3 is made up of 15 amino acids. The CDR3 DNA sequence: TGTGCCAGCTCACCACCCTGGCAAACCACCGGGGAGCTGTTTTTT. Translation: CASSPPWQTTGELFF.

The chain links TRBV4-3 to TRBJ1-6; TRBD1 might be the D (5 bases). Germline CDR1 is LGHNA and CDR2 is YSLEER. This CDR3 spans 15 amino acids. V lost 6 bases to trimming and J lost 5 bases, with 14 bases between them. The CDR3 reads CASSYRYGDNSPLHF. The CDR3, as DNA: TGCGCCAGCAGTTACAGGTATGGGGATAATTCACCCCTCCACTTT.

V and J are TRBV29-1 and TRBJ2-7, with D possibly being TRBD2 (5 bases). The germline V and J ends were trimmed by 7 bases and 3 bases, with 10 bases remaining between them. The length of the CDR3 is 11 residues. Germline V gene lookup returns CDR1 SQVTM and CDR2 ANQGSEA. This CDR3 reads CSAGGFYEQYF. The CDR3 nucleotides read TGCAGCGCAGGAGGTTTCTACGAGCAGTACTTC.

The chain carries TRBV30 and TRBJ1-4; D is ambiguous. The V end lost 0 bases, the J end lost 8 bases, and 13 bases lay between the germline ends. This CDR3 has 14 residues. Germline loops: CDR1 GTSNPN, CDR2 SVGIG (reference sequence). For the CDR3, the DNA is TGTGCCTGGAGTGTGGATAGGAGATCGGAAAAACTGTTTTTT. This translates into CAWSVDRRSEKLFF.

This sequence joins TRBV6-4 and TRBJ1-1, with 8 bases that match TRBD1. CDR3 length: 18 residues. V gave up 0 bases and J gave up 7 bases; unmatched junction bases: 16. Germline V lookup: CDR1 MRHNA, CDR2 SNTAGT. This chain's CDR3 is CASSDSTGEIIFPIEAFF. The CDR3, as DNA: TGTGCCAGCAGTGACTCGACAGGGGAAATCATCTTTCCGATTGAAGCTTTCTTT.

The rearrangement joins TRBV4-1 to TRBJ1-5; tentative D call: TRBD1 (5 bases). The CDR3 totals 14 residues. V shed 1 base and J shed 6 bases, with 10 bases lying between them. CDR1 MGHRA and CDR2 YSYEKL come from the germline V gene. The CDR3 loop reads CASSQVQGGQPQHF. CDR3 DNA: TGCGCCAGCAGCCAAGTCCAGGGAGGTCAGCCCCAGCATTTT.

V is TRBV4-3 and J is TRBJ2-3, with D possibly TRBD2 on 6 matching bases. Germline assignment: CDR1 LGHNA and CDR2 YSLEER. There are 16 residues in the CDR3. V gave up 4 bases and J gave up 2 bases, with 16 bases separating them. CDR3 protein: CASSRGAGGTTDTQYF. CDR3 sequence (DNA): TGCGCCAGCAGCCGCGGGGCCGGAGGGACCACAGATACGCAGTATTTT.

This chain connects TRBV7-8 to TRBJ2-1, with TRBD2 identical over 16 bases. The CDR3 covers 20 residues. CDR1 and CDR2 (germline): SGHVS, FQNEAQ. After removal of 5 bases from V and 5 bases from J, the junction contained 15 bases not matched to a gene. CDR3 in DNA: TGTGCCAGCAGCAGAGGGACTAGCGGGGGGGCCCTCCTCCTTAACAATGAGCAGTTCTTC. Protein sequence: CASSRGTSGGALLLNNEQFF.

The CDR3 loop reads CATRLRGGGPYEQYF. CDR3 in DNA: TGTGCCACTCGTCTTCGAGGGGGGGGCCCCTACGAGCAGTACTTC. The chain couples TRBV27 to TRBJ2-7, with TRBD2 as a possible D gene (7 bases). V lost 10 bases to trimming and J lost 2 bases, with 21 bases between them. The CDR3 covers 15 residues. Per the germline V gene, CDR1 is MNHEY and CDR2 is SMNVEV (reference sequence).

J is TRBJ1-1 and V is TRBV7-8; 7 bases line up with TRBD1. CDR1 SGHVS and CDR2 FQNEAQ come from the germline V gene. The CDR3 extends over 14 amino acids. With 4 bases clipped from V and 3 bases from J, the junction kept 5 bases outside the gene matches. The CDR3 DNA sequence: TGTGCCAGCAGCTCATCAGGGGGGTACACTGAAGCTTTCTTT. This codes for CASSSSGGYTEAFF. The full variable domain, in which reference TRBV7-8 and TRBJ1-1 provide the parts outside the CDR3, is GAGVSQSPRYKVAKRGQDVALRCDPISGHVSLFWYQQALGQGPEFLTYFQNEAQLDKSGLPSDRFFAERPEGSVSTLKIQRTQQEDSAVYLCASSSSGGYTEAFFGQGTRLTVV.

The sample holds a few counts of this clone. The V gene is TRBV7-9, the J gene TRBJ2-1; D is possibly TRBD1 (6 bases). Per the germline V gene, CDR1 is SEHNR and CDR2 is FQNEAQ (reference sequence). The CDR3 extends over 13 amino acids. V was shortened by 4 bases and J by 9 bases, with 13 bases between the two germline ends. CDR3 loop: CASSSPTGTEQFF. CDR3 nucleotide sequence: TGTGCCAGCAGCTCACCAACAGGGACTGAGCAGTTCTTC.

V usage is TRBV25-1 and J usage is TRBJ2-1, with a weak D call TRBD2 (6 bases). Germline V gene lookup returns CDR1 MGHDK and CDR2 SYGVNS. This CDR3 spans 17 amino acids. The V gene lost 3 bases and the J gene lost 0 bases, with 15 bases spanning the gap. CDR3 coding DNA: TGTGCCAGCAGTGACACCAGGCGGGGTAGCTCCTACAATGAGCAGTTCTTC. It translates to CASSDTRRGSSYNEQFF.

The chain is built from TRBV2 and TRBJ1-3, with a possible D match to TRBD1 (6 bases). Germline values: CDR1 SNHLY, CDR2 FYNNEI. The length of the CDR3 is 13 residues. Trimming took off 4 bases at V and 2 bases at J, with 6 bases between the two ends. CDR3 bases: TGTGCCAGCAGTGGGACAGCTGGAAACACCATATATTTT. It encodes CASSGTAGNTIYF.

The chain combines TRBV4-2 with TRBJ1-2, with 7 bases fitting TRBD1. Germline V gives CDR1 LGHNA, CDR2 YNFKEQ. With V trimmed by 2 bases and J by 5 bases, 5 bases remained unmatched. CDR3 length: 14 amino acids. The CDR3 loop reads CASSQHDREYGYTF. DNA of the CDR3: TGTGCCAGCAGCCAACACGACAGGGAGTATGGCTACACCTTC.

CDR3 nucleotides: TGTGCCATCAGTGAGATGGCGGGGGTCACAGATACGCAGTATTTT. Its translation is CAISEMAGVTDTQYF. This rearrangement joins TRBV10-3 to TRBJ2-3; 7 bases are a match to TRBD2. Germline V CDR1 and CDR2: ENHRY, SYGVKD. This CDR3 has 15 amino acids. The V gene end was trimmed by 2 bases and the J gene end by 2 bases; junction bases not matched to a gene: 4.